These 27 T cell receptor beta chains were sequenced from one sample in a study of blood T cell repertoires in COVID-19. Profiling relied on immunoSEQ multiplex PCR, and the TCRdb table lists in-frame clones only, not all of them. The data contain approximately 80,000 clones, 70% to 90% of them seen just once; the ten biggest clones take up around 7.2%. Sequencing was performed on peripheral blood. These TCRs come from a woman aged 80 or over with acute or convalescent COVID-19.

CDR3 bases: TGTGCCAGCAGCATTCTTCGGGACACACCGCAGTACTTC. This gives the protein CASSILRDTPQYF. The rearrangement joins TRBV5-5 to TRBJ2-7, with D tentatively TRBD1 (6 bases). CDR1 and CDR2 (germline): SGHKS, YYEKEE (reference sequence). V dropped 4 bases and J dropped 9 bases, with 17 bases sitting between them. CDR3 length: 13 residues.

The chain combines TRBV9 with TRBJ1-1; D gene ambiguous. This CDR3 region has 15 residues. V was clipped by 0 bases and J by 2 bases, with 11 bases between them. The germline V gene has CDR1 SGDLS and CDR2 YYNGEE. CDR3 in DNA: TGTGCCAGCAGCGTAGTAGACGGAGAAAACACTGAAGCTTTCTTT. Protein sequence: CASSVVDGENTEAFF.

In its sample, this clone was seen a few times. The V and J genes are TRBV6-5 and TRBJ2-5; 9 positions agree with TRBD1. From germline, CDR1 is MNHEY and CDR2 SVGAGI. V was clipped by 4 bases and J by 5 bases; unmatched bases: 8. The CDR3 runs to 15 residues. This CDR3 reads CASSFKDRGGETQYF. In DNA form, the CDR3 reads TGTGCCAGCAGTTTTAAGGACAGGGGAGGTGAGACCCAGTACTTC.

The V call is TRBV18, the J call TRBJ2-7; 10 bases are a match to TRBD1. The CDR3 consists of 14 residues. The V segment lost 3 bases and the J segment 4 bases; nucleotides outside the gene matches: 3. The germline gives CDR1 KGHSH, CDR2 LQKENI. CDR3 residues: CASSPGTGVYEQYF. CDR3 bases: TGTGCCAGCTCACCGGGGACAGGGGTATACGAGCAGTACTTC. The full variable domain, completed using reference TRBV18 and TRBJ2-7, is NAGVMQNPRHLVRRRGQEARLRCSPMKGHSHVYWYRQLPEEGLKFMVYLQKENIIDESGMPKERFSAEFPKEGPSILRIQQVVRGDSAAYFCASSPGTGVYEQYFGPGTRLTVT.

The V and J genes are TRBV2 and TRBJ2-1; 10 bases fit TRBD2. The CDR3 extends over 15 amino acids. The germline CDR1 and CDR2 sequences are SNHLY and FYNNEI. V gave up 5 bases and J gave up 4 bases; unmatched junction bases: 5. CDR3 sequence (DNA): TGTGCCAGCAGTACCACTAGCGGGGAGTACAATGAGCAGTTCTTC. Translation: CASSTTSGEYNEQFF.

V is TRBV5-1 and J is TRBJ2-3; tentative D call: TRBD2 (5 bases). V dropped 0 bases and J dropped 6 bases, with 8 bases sitting between them. Germline V gives CDR1 SGHRS, CDR2 YFSETQ. This CDR3 is built from 13 residues. The CDR3 coding sequence is TGCGCCAGCAGCTTGGTACCGGGGGATACGCAGTATTTT. Its translation: CASSLVPGDTQYF.

V and J are TRBV5-1 and TRBJ2-7; 9 bases line up with TRBD2. The germline CDR1 and CDR2 sequences are SGHRS and YFSETQ. This CDR3 is built from 15 residues. The junction had 12 bases not matched to a gene; V was cut back by 6 bases and J by 5 bases. In DNA form, the CDR3 reads TGCGCCAGCACCAACTTAGCGGGAGTCGGGAACGAGCAGTACTTC. This translates into CASTNLAGVGNEQYF.

The V gene is TRBV10-3, the J gene TRBJ1-3; D gene unclear. Germline-derived CDR1 and CDR2 are ENHRY and SYGVKD. V was cut by 0 bases and J by 9 bases, with 6 bases left in between. This CDR3 spans 12 amino acids. The CDR3, as DNA: TGTGCCATCAGTGAGTCGGCGGGCACCATATATTTT. Residues: CAISESAGTIYF.

This chain joins TRBV3-1 (or the pseudogene TRBV3-2) and TRBJ2-1; D gene ambiguous. Trimming took off 4 bases at V and 1 base at J, with 5 bases between the two ends. Germline V gives CDR1 LGHDT, CDR2 YNNKEL (reference sequence). This CDR3 contains 13 residues. The CDR3 spells CASSPRSYNEQFF. The CDR3 nucleotides read TGTGCCAGCAGCCCTAGATCCTACAATGAGCAGTTCTTC.

The V and J genes are TRBV5-5 and TRBJ1-5, with D tentatively TRBD1 (6 bases). CDR3 length equals 14 residues. V was shortened by 5 bases and J by 3 bases, with 12 bases between the two germline ends. In germline, CDR1 is SGHKS, CDR2 YYEKEE (reference sequence). The CDR3 spells CASSLQGNNQPQHF. CDR3 sequence (DNA): TGTGCCAGCAGTTTGCAGGGGAACAATCAGCCCCAGCATTTT.

The J gene is TRBJ2-5, the V gene TRBV20-1; D is uncertain. The CDR3 loop spans 13 amino acids. Trimming cost V 3 bases and J 2 bases, with 10 bases left between them. Germline values: CDR1 DFQATT, CDR2 SNEGSKA (reference sequence). The DNA of the CDR3 is TGCAGTGCTAGTGGGCAGATTCAAGAGACCCAGTACTTC. Amino acids: CSASGQIQETQYF.

The chain has TRBV5-1 and TRBJ2-1; TRBD2 aligns across 7 bases. The ends lost 4 bases at V and 0 bases at J; junction bases unmatched: 4. The CDR3 sequence is 15 residues long. CDR1 and CDR2 from the germline V gene are SGHRS and YFSETQ. This CDR3 reads CASSLSGNSYNEQFF. The CDR3 nucleotides are TGCGCCAGCAGCCTAAGCGGGAACTCCTACAATGAGCAGTTCTTC.

V usage is TRBV4-2 and J usage is TRBJ1-4, with 7 bases matching TRBD1. CDR3 length: 15 amino acids. J was trimmed by 4 bases and V by 4 bases; bases with no gene match: 6. Germline V CDR1 and CDR2: LGHNA, YNFKEQ. The CDR3 DNA reads as TGTGCCAGCAGCCGGACAGGCCCCATTAATGAAAAACTGTTTTTT. This gives the protein CASSRTGPINEKLFF.

The chain carries TRBV3-1 (or the pseudogene TRBV3-2) and TRBJ1-2; 7 nucleotides match TRBD1. CDR1 and CDR2 from the germline V gene are LGHDT and YNNKEL (reference sequence). Trimming cost V 4 bases and J 4 bases; bases outside gene matches: 6. This CDR3 spans 14 amino acids. The CDR3 loop reads CASSPGQDLYGYTF. The CDR3 nucleotides read TGTGCCAGCAGCCCCGGACAGGATCTCTATGGCTACACCTTC.

The chain recombines TRBV6-5 with TRBJ2-5, with 9 bases lining up with TRBD2. The trim removed 7 bases at V and 2 bases at J, leaving 5 bases unmatched. CDR1 is MNHEY and CDR2 is SVGAGI in the germline V gene. This CDR3 contains 14 residues. CDR3 nucleotide sequence: TGTGCCAGCATCCTAGCGGGGCGACAAGAGACCCAGTACTTC. Amino acid sequence: CASILAGRQETQYF.

V usage is TRBV12-5 and J usage is TRBJ2-7, with TRBD2 as a possible D gene (5 bases). The CDR3 runs 16 residues. The V gene lost 2 bases and the J gene lost 0 bases, with 14 bases spanning the gap. Germline V lookup: CDR1 LGHNT, CDR2 FRNRAP. CDR3 in DNA: TGTGCTAGTGGTTTGCCCTCCGGGATGTCCTCCTACGAGCAGTACTTC. Its protein product is CASGLPSGMSSYEQYF.

V usage is TRBV5-1 and J usage is TRBJ2-7; 9 positions agree with TRBD2. CDR1 is SGHRS, CDR2 YFSETQ, per germline. The CDR3 is 14 residues long. After removal of 3 bases from V and 1 base from J, the junction contained 2 bases not matched to a gene. CDR3 in amino acids: CASSSLAGSYEQYF. CDR3 DNA: TGCGCCAGCAGCTCACTAGCGGGTTCCTACGAGCAGTACTTC.

This clone appeared once. The chain carries TRBV11-2 and TRBJ2-1, with D possibly matching TRBD2 (5 bases). The CDR3 runs 12 residues. CDR1 and CDR2 from the germline V gene are SGHAT and FQNNGV. V lost 5 bases and J 4 bases, leaving 6 bases between the germline ends. The CDR3 nucleotides read TGTGCCAGCAGCCCGGGGTACAATGAGCAGTTCTTC. Protein product: CASSPGYNEQFF.

A single count supports this clone. This chain links TRBV18 with TRBJ1-4; 7 nucleotides agree with TRBD1. V was pared by 4 bases and J by 8 bases, with 7 bases of the junction left unmatched. This CDR3 contains 14 residues. The germline CDR1 and CDR2 sequences are KGHSH and LQKENI. The CDR3 is CASSLGQLREKLFF. The CDR3 coding sequence is TGTGCCAGCTCACTGGGACAGTTACGGGAAAAACTGTTTTTT. The full variable domain, rest sourced from reference TRBV18 and TRBJ1-4, is NAGVMQNPRHLVRRRGQEARLRCSPMKGHSHVYWYRQLPEEGLKFMVYLQKENIIDESGMPKERFSAEFPKEGPSILRIQQVVRGDSAAYFCASSLGQLREKLFFGSGTQLSVL.

The J gene is TRBJ1-1, the V gene TRBV19, with 8 bases lining up with TRBD1. V lost 6 bases to trimming and J lost 4 bases; unmatched junction nucleotides: 1. This CDR3 is built from 12 residues. Germline assignment: CDR1 LNHDA and CDR2 SQIVND (reference sequence). The CDR3 sequence: CASSDRGTEAFF. CDR3 DNA: TGTGCCAGTAGCGACAGGGGCACTGAAGCTTTCTTT.

This clone was picked up a small number of times. The rearrangement joins TRBV19 to TRBJ1-4, with 9 nucleotides matching TRBD1. The CDR3 is 16 amino acids. The germline gives CDR1 LNHDA, CDR2 SQIVND (reference sequence). J gave up 8 bases and V 7 bases, and 14 bases lay outside the gene matches. This CDR3 reads CASTRGTGTLVEKLFF. The CDR3 DNA reads TGTGCCAGTACCCGCGGGACAGGGACCTTGGTGGAAAAACTGTTTTTT.

V and J are TRBV4-2 and TRBJ2-3; 8 bases are shared with TRBD2. Germline trimming cut 5 bases from V and 1 base from J; bases unmatched to any gene: 8. CDR3 size: 16 residues. Looked up from germline, CDR1 is LGHNA and CDR2 is YNFKEQ. The chain's CDR3 is CASSELAGGRTDTQYF. Written as DNA, the CDR3 is TGTGCCAGCAGCGAGTTGGCGGGGGGACGCACAGATACGCAGTATTTT.

This clone was counted a single time. The chain joins TRBV7-3 to TRBJ2-1; 7 positions match TRBD1. CDR1 SGHTA and CDR2 FQGTGA come from the germline V gene. The length of the CDR3 is 15 residues. The junction had 3 bases not matched to a gene; V was cut back by 4 bases and J by 0 bases. CDR3 coding DNA: TGTGCCAGCAGCTCACAGGGGAGCTCCTACAATGAGCAGTTCTTC. Its translation is CASSSQGSSYNEQFF.

This clone was seen just once. The chain is built from TRBV9 and TRBJ1-1; TRBD1 might be the D (6 bases). Trimming removed 0 bases at V and 3 bases at J, with 9 bases between. Germline V gene sequence: CDR1 SGDLS, CDR2 YYNGEE. CDR3 size: 14 residues. The CDR3 region is CASSVVQGYTEAFF. DNA for the CDR3: TGTGCCAGCAGCGTAGTTCAGGGGTACACTGAAGCTTTCTTT.

V usage is TRBV15 and J usage is TRBJ1-5; D is perhaps TRBD1 (5 bases). Germline CDR1 is LNHNV and CDR2 is YYDKDF (reference sequence). With 1 base removed from V and 5 bases from J, the gap between germline ends came to 6 bases. This CDR3 comprises 13 residues. The CDR3 nucleotides are TGTGCCACCAGCAGAGCGGGGGATCAGCCCCAGCATTTT. Amino acids: CATSRAGDQPQHF.

The gene calls are TRBV10-3 and TRBJ2-2, with TRBD2 matching 7 bases. The CDR3 runs to 16 residues. V trimming: 6 bases; J trimming: 1 base; junction bases outside the gene matches: 8. Per germline, CDR1 ENHRY and CDR2 SYGVKD. CDR3: CAISRSGGGNTGELFF. DNA of the CDR3: TGTGCCATCAGCCGTAGTGGCGGGGGGAACACCGGGGAGCTGTTTTTT.

DNA of the CDR3: TGTGCCTGGAGTCCGCGTGGAAGCGGGAGATACGAGCAGTACTTC. Its translation is CAWSPRGSGRYEQYF. The gene calls are TRBV30 and TRBJ2-7, with TRBD2 matching over 8 bases. Per germline, CDR1 GTSNPN and CDR2 SVGIG (reference sequence). J gave up 4 bases and V 2 bases, and 10 bases lay outside the gene matches. The CDR3 contains 15 residues.